The sequence of this T cell receptor (beta chain) was determined in a study of shared clonotypes between healthy human individuals. Study results and caveats: Limitation of the genetic and exposure-history diversity represented came from the few donors. It was the non-shared clonotypes that had lower generation probabilities than clonotypes shared by all four donors.

TCRdb's table, derived via immunoSEQ multiplex PCR, lists solely in-frame clones and lacks some. The sample contains roughly 2.1 million clones, about 93% of which appear only once. With respect to this clone: The target antigen is unknown.

Naive CD8 cells, CD45RO-negative and positively selected for CCR7, excluded terminally differentiated effector memory CD45RA+ cells. The sequencing sample was made of naive CD8+ T cells from PBMCs. This sequence was found in a man younger than 35 in good health. Some clones in this sample may be carry-over from other donors' samples.

CDR3 in amino acids: CASSYPGGDYEQYF. CDR3 sequence (DNA): TGTGCCAGCAGTTACCCTGGGGGAGACTACGAGCAGTACTTC. The gene calls are TRBV6-6 and TRBJ2-7; D may be TRBD1 or TRBD2 (5 bases each). CDR1 is MNHNY, CDR2 SVGAGI, per germline (reference sequence). The CDR3 contains 14 residues. Trimming pared 2 bases from V and 3 bases from J, leaving 11 bases between.